This entry is about one TCR beta chain. Its antigen specificity is not known. The sample holds no much larger clone one base away, and base qualities are not on file. Other DNA sequences within the sample encode an identical CDR3. TCR CDR3 regions were amplified from genomic DNA by multiplex PCR using the deep immunoSEQ assay. For each cell subset, the extracted genomic DNA was distributed evenly across all wells of several immunoSEQ 96-well plates, and each plate served as one replicate. For sorted subsets, roughly 0.2 ug genomic DNA, equal to approximately 30,000 T cell genomes, was loaded into each replicate PCR. Purified libraries were measured with a Qubit 3.0 fluorometer, size-checked on a Bioanalyzer 2100, and measured again with the KAPA Library Quantification kit. A separate single-read 150-cycle Illumina NextSeq 550 flow cell was used to sequence each immunoSEQ 96-well plate. Regarding the original processing steps: Because the immunoSEQ output included only junctional sequences and no quality scores, the filtering could not be the same as the filtering used for full-length reads. Sequences were annotated with PyIR, a Python wrapper for IgBLAST v1.9, and V/J genes and CDR3 were assigned using IMGT germline references. Reads with weak V/J assignments (E-value above 1e-6), missing CDR3, stop codons, out-of-frame junctions, or ambiguous translated residues were removed. V3J clonotypes were defined by identical inferred V gene, J gene, and CDR3 amino acid sequence. Percentage overlap between repertoires was computed as shared unique clonotypes divided by the size of the smaller repertoire. Richness of each repertoire was evaluated using RTK rarefaction, the Chao1 estimator, and Recon v2.1 estimates of unobserved clonotypes. For all TCRbeta clonotypes obtained by the gDNA method from a handful of donors, generation probabilities were computed with OLGA. TCRdb re-hosts the immuneACCESS table, in-frame sequences only. Its copies lack some clones; in the studies checked, an unresolved V gene accounts for under half of them, and the cause for the rest is not known. Clonal size and the V and J genes are those of that table, whereas D and trimming came from the DNA. The sample table records millions of clones; more than 85% of these occur just once. Over 1.5% of the sample rests with the top ten.

The sample is drawn from a study of shared clonotypes between healthy human individuals (dated by TCRdb to about 2020). Study-level background: The cohort included a few men and a couple of women between 18 and 49 years of age. For each donor, three plates each were used for CD4 naive and CD4 memory, two plates were used for CD8 naive, and one plate was used for CD8 memory. Blood TCR repertoires of five healthy adults were deeply sequenced to estimate repertoire size and the extent of clonotype sharing between individuals. Different laboratories and diverse techniques were used to prepare libraries and sequence TCR repertoires, to increase sequencing depth and limit assay-specific biases. Each donor's leukapheresis produced roughly between roughly 0.85 and 10 billion PBMCs.

The paper as a whole reports these results and caveats: Compared with non-shared clonotypes, clonotypes shared by all four sorted-subset donors had higher generation probabilities. Naive subsets generally had larger estimated clonotype richness than memory subsets did. Even with the large sequencing depth, rarefaction of the sorted-subset datasets indicated that sequencing was incomplete. Only blood was sampled, and tissue TCR repertoires likely differ from those in blood. The small number of donors limited the genetic and exposure-history diversity represented. Pairwise subsampling indicated that sequencing depth was expected to affect the degree of clonotype sharing among donors. About 4.5% of naive CD4, 3.5% of naive CD8, 2.3% of memory CD4, and roughly 0.4% of memory CD8 clonotypes were shared across a handful of donors.

For the CD8 naive samples, CD45RO-negative cells were positively selected for CCR7, yielding a CD45RA+CCR7+ population from which TemRA cells were excluded. Healthy HIV-negative adults with no recently reported acute infections or vaccinations were included as donors. Every donor was a Caucasian adult residing in Nashville, Tennessee, USA. Blood was obtained by leukapheresis, after which PBMCs were separated by Ficoll-Histopaque density gradient centrifugation and cryopreserved in liquid nitrogen vapor phase. Purity and quantity of every magnetically sorted T cell population were checked by analytical flow cytometry. Genomic DNA was isolated from every sorted fraction and measured by UV absorbance on a Nanodrop 2000c. The CDR3 runs 12 amino acids, cysteine and phenylalanine included. The kept DNA is CDR3 alone, 36 bases in frame from the first base. The junction shows trimming of 0 bases on V and 6 bases on J, plus 3 bases between the germline ends. The germline V gene encodes CDR1 SGHDT and CDR2 YYEEEE.

This sequence was found in a man aged 18 to 29 in good health. Some clones in this sample may be carry-over from other donors' samples. Sequenced input: naive CD8+ T cells from PBMCs. In light of the paper, this sample's cell subset or site label describes: CD45RA+CCR7+. Here the chain combines TRBV5-6 and TRBJ2-2; the D gene assignment is ambiguous. The CDR3 protein is CASSLAPGELFF. The DNA sequence is given as TGTGCCAGCAGCTTGGCCCCCGGGGAGCTGTTTTTT.